The clone carrying this TCR beta chain was detected ten times or more. Its antigen is as yet unknown. This specimen comes from a study of Graves' ophthalmopathy and Graves' hyperthyroidism. The authors isolated PBMCs from around 10 ml of fresh peripheral blood. Scientists amplified the TCR beta CDR3 regions from RNA transcripts. RT-PCR was first run with HTBI primers, then multiplex PCR in a second round. From the multiplex PCR reads, TCRdb called clonotypes with MiXCR, one entry per CDR3 protein. The data hold 350,000 to 400,000 distinct CDR3 sequences, with 15% observed a single time. Overall study results and limits: The blood repertoire also included most expanded thyroid clonotypes above 0.001 frequency.

CDR3 size: 16 residues. V lost 6 bases and J 1 base, leaving 19 bases between the germline ends. Germline assignment: CDR1 SGHRS and CDR2 YFSETQ. Material: peripheral blood. The genes are TRBV5-1 and TRBJ1-1; possibly TRBD1 for D (5 bases). The clonotype originates from a young woman with stable Graves' hyperthyroidism. The CDR3 loop is CASTDAPAGWNTEAFF. The DNA of the CDR3 is TGCGCCAGCACCGACGCTCCGGCAGGGTGGAACACTGAAGCTTTCTTT.